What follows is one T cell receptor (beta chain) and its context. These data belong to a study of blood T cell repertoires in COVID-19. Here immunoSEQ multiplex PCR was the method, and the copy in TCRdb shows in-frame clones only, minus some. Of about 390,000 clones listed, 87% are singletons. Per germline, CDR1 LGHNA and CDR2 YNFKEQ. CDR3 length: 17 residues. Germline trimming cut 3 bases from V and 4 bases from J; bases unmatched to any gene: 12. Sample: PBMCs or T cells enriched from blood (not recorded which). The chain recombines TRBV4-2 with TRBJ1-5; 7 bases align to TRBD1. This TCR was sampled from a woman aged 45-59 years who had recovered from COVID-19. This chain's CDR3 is CASSQAAGTAANQPQHF. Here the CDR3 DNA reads TGTGCCAGCAGCCAGGCGGCCGGGACAGCAGCAAATCAGCCCCAGCATTTT.